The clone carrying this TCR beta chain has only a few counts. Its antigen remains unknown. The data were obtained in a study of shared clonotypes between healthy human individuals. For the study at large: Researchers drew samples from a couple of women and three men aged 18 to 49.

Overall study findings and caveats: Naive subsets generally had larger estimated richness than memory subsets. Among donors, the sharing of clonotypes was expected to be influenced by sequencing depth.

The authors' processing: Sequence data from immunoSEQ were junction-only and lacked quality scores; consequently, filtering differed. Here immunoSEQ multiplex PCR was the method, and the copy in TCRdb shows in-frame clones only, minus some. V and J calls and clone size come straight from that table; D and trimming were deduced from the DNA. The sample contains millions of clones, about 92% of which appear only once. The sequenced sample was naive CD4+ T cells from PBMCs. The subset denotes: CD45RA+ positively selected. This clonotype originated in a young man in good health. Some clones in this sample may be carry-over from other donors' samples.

CDR3 nucleotide sequence: TGTGCCAGCAGCGTAGTTTCACCGAACATGAACACTGAAGCTTTCTTT. This codes for CASSVVSPNMNTEAFF. The chain joins TRBV9 to TRBJ1-1, with D uncertain. Looked up from germline, CDR1 is SGDLS and CDR2 is YYNGEE. The V gene lost 0 bases and the J gene lost 0 bases, with 12 bases spanning the gap. This CDR3 has 16 amino acids.